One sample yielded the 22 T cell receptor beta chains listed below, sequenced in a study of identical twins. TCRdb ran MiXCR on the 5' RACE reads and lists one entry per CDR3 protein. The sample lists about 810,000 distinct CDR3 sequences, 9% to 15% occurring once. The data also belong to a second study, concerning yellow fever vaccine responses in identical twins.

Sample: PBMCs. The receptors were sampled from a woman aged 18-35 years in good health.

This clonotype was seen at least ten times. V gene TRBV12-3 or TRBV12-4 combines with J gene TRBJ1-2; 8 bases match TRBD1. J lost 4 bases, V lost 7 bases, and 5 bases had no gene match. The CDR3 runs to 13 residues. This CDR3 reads CASTPTGVYGYTF. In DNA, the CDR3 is TGTGCCAGCACCCCGACAGGGGTCTATGGCTACACCTTC.

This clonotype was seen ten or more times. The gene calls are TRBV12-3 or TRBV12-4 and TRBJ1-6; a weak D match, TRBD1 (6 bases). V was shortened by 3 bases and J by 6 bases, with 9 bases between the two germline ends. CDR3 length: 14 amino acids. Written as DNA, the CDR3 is TGTGCCAGCAGTTTCACAGGGCGTAATTCACCCCTCCACTTT. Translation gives CASSFTGRNSPLHF.

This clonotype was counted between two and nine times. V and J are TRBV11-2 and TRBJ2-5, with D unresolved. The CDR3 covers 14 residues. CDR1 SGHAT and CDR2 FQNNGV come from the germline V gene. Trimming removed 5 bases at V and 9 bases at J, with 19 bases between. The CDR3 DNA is TGTGCCAGCAGCCCAGAAAACCAGCGTAAGGCCCAGTACTTC. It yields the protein CASSPENQRKAQYF.

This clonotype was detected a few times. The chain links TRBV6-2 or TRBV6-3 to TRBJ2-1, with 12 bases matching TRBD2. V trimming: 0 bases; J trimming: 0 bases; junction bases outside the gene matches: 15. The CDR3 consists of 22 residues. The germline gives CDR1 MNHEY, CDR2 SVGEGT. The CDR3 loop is CASSYSHPTGTSGRSSYNEQFF. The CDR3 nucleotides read TGTGCCAGCAGTTACTCGCATCCAACCGGGACTAGCGGGCGTAGCTCCTACAATGAGCAGTTCTTC.

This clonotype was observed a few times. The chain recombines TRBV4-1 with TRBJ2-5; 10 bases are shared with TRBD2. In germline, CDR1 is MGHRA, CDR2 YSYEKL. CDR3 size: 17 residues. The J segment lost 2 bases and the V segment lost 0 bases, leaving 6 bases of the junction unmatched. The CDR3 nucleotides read TGCGCCAGCAGCCAAGATCCTAGCGGGAGCCCTCAAGAGACCCAGTACTTC. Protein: CASSQDPSGSPQETQYF.

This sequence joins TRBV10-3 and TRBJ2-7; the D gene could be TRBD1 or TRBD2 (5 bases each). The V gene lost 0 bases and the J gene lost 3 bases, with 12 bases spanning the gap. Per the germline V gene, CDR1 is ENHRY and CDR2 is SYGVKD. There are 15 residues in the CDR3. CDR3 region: CAISESILGDYEQYV. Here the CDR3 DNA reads TGTGCCATCAGTGAGTCGATTTTGGGGGACTACGAGCAGTACGTC.

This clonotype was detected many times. Here the CDR3 reads CASSVDGGNQETQYF. CDR3 DNA: TGTGCCAGCAGCGTAGATGGCGGGAACCAAGAGACCCAGTACTTC. The chain couples TRBV9 to TRBJ2-5; D may be TRBD2 (6 bases). The CDR3 has 15 amino acids. Per the germline V gene, CDR1 is SGDLS and CDR2 is YYNGEE. Trimming cost V 0 bases and J 0 bases, with 9 bases left between them.

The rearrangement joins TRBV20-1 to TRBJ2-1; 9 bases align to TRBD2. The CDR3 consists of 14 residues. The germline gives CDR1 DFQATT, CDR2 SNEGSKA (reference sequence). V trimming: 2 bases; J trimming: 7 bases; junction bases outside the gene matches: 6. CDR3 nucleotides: TGCAGTGCTAGACCCAGCGGGGGGTGGAATGAGCAGTTCTTC. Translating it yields CSARPSGGWNEQFF.

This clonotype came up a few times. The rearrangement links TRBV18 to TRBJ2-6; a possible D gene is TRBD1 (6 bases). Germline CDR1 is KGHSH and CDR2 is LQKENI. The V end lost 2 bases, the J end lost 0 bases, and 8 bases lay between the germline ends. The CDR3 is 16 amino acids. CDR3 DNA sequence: TGTGCCAGCTCACCATCGACAGGCTCTGGGGCCAACGTCCTGACTTTC. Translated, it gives CASSPSTGSGANVLTF.

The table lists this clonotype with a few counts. The CDR3 loop is CASSLAPDRDEQFF. The CDR3, as DNA: TGTGCCAGCAGCTTAGCCCCCGACAGGGATGAGCAGTTCTTC. The chain links TRBV7-3 to TRBJ2-1; 7 nucleotides match TRBD1. The CDR3 has 14 amino acids. The trim removed 2 bases at V and 8 bases at J, leaving 6 bases unmatched. CDR1 is SGHTA, CDR2 FQGTGA, per germline.

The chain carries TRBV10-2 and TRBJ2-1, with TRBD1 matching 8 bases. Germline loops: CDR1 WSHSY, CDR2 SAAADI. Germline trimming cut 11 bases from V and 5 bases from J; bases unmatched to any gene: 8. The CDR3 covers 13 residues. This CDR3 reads CAYRDRFNNEQFF. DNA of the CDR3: TGCGCCTACCGGGACAGGTTCAACAATGAGCAGTTCTTC.

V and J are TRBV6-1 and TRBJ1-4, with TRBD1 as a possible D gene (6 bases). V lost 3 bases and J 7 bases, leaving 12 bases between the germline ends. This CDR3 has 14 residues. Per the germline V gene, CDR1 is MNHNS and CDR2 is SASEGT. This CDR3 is CASSDQGSTEKLFF. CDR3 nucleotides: TGTGCCAGCAGTGACCAGGGGTCTACTGAAAAACTGTTTTTT.

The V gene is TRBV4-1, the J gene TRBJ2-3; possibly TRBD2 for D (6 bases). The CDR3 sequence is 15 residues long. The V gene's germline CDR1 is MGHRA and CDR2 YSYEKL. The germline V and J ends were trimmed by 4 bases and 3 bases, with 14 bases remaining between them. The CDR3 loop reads CASSRDSGRTDTQYF. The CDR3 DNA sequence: TGCGCCAGCAGCCGGGACTCGGGGAGGACAGATACGCAGTATTTT.

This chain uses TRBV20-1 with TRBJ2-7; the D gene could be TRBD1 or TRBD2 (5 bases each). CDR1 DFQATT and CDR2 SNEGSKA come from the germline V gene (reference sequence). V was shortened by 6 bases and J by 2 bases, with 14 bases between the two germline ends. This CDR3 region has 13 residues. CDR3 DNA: TGCAGTGCCGAAAACGAGGGGACCTACGAGCAGTACTTC. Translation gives CSAENEGTYEQYF.

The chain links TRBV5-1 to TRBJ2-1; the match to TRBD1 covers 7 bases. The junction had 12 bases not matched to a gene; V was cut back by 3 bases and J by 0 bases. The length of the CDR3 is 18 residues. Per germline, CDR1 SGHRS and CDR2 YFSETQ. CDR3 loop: CASSSTYLRTGSYNEQFF. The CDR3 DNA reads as TGCGCCAGCAGCTCAACCTACTTAAGGACAGGCTCCTACAATGAGCAGTTCTTC. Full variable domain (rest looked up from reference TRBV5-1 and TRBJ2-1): KAGVTQTPRYLIKTRGQQVTLSCSPISGHRSVSWYQQTPGQGLQFLFEYFSETQRNKGNFPGRFSGRQFSNSRSEMNVSTLELGDSALYLCASSSTYLRTGSYNEQFFGPGTRLTVL.

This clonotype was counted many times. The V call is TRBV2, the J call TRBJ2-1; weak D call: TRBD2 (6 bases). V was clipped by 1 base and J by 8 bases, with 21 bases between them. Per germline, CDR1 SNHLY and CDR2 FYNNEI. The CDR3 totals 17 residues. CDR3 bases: TGTGCCAGCAGTGAAGTGGGGTGGAGGGAGCGAGAGGATGAGCAGTTCTTC. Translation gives CASSEVGWREREDEQFF.

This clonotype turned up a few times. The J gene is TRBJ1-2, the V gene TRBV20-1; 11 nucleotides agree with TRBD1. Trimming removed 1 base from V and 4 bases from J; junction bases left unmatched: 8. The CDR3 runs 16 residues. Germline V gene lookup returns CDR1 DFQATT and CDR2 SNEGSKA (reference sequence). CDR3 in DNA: TGCAGTGCTAGAGCCTCCCCGGGACAGGGGGTCTATGGCTACACCTTC. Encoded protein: CSARASPGQGVYGYTF.

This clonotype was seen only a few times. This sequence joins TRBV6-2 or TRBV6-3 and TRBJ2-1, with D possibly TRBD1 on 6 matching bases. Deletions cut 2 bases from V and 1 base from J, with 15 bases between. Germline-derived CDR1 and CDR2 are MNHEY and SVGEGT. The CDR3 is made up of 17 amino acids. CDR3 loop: CASSYGSTGTSYNEQFF. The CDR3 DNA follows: TGTGCCAGCAGTTACGGATCGACCGGGACATCCTACAATGAGCAGTTCTTC.

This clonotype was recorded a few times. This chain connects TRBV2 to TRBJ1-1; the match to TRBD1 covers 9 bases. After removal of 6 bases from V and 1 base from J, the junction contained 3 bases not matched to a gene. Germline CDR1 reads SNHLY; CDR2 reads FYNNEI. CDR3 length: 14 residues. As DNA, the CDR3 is TGTGCCAGCAGGGACAGGGGCCCGAACACTGAAGCTTTCTTT. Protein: CASRDRGPNTEAFF.

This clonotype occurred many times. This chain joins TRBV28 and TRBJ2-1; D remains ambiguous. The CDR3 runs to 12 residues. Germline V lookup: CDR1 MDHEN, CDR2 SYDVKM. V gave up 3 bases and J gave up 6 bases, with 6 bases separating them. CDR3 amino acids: CASSFSPNEQFF. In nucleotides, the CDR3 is TGTGCCAGCAGTTTTTCACCCAATGAGCAGTTCTTC.

CDR3 DNA: TGTGCCAGCAGCTTAGCTGGACAGGGGGCGCGGGGGGAGCTGTTTTTT. Residues: CASSLAGQGARGELFF. The chain carries TRBV7-2 and TRBJ2-2, with TRBD1 identical over 11 bases. CDR3 length: 16 residues. CDR1 and CDR2 from the germline V gene are SGHTA and FQGNSA. V shed 0 bases, J shed 8 bases, and the junction held 5 bases outside the gene matches.

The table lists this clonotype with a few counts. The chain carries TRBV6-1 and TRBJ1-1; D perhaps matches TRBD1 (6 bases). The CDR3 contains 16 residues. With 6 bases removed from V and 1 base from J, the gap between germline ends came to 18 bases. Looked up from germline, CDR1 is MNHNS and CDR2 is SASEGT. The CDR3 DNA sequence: TGTGCCAGCAGCTCCGGACAGATCAAAACGAACACTGAAGCTTTCTTT. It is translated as CASSSGQIKTNTEAFF.